This paragraph reports one T cell receptor beta chain. This record comes from a study of shared T cell receptors in the human thymus. The data were produced by immunoSEQ multiplex PCR, yet TCRdb's version contains in-frame clones alone and is incomplete. The sample shows hundreds of thousands of clones, 80% to 90% of them seen only once. There are 12 residues in the CDR3. In germline, CDR1 is MNHEY, CDR2 SVGAGI. V dropped 7 bases and J dropped 4 bases, with 9 bases sitting between them. These data are also associated with another study on human thymus T cells. That work adds: Corrective surgery for congenital heart defects was being performed on the healthy Finnish infants who were the donors. Thymus tissue was removed during corrective cardiac surgery. Gene usage for V and J segments appeared biased in thymic and blood repertoires. In unrelated individuals, thymic repertoires overlapped highly, according to related research.

The material sequenced was thymocytes. The chain carries TRBV6-5 and TRBJ2-3; unclear D gene. The TCR sequence derives from a boy under three years old with a congenital heart defect. The CDR3 DNA sequence: TGTGCCAGCAACAAATCTTCAGATACGCAGTATTTT. It specifies CASNKSSDTQYF.